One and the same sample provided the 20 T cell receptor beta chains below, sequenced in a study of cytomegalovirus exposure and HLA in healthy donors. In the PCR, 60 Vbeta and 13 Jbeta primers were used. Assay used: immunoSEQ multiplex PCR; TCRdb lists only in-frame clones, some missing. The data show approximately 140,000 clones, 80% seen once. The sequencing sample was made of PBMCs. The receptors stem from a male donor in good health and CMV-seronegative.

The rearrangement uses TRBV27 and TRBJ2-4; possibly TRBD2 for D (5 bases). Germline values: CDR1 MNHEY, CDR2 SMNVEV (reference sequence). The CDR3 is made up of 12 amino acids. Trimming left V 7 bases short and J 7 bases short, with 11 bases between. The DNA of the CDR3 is TGTGCCAGCATACGGCGAGGGAACATTCAGTACTTC. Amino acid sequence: CASIRRGNIQYF.

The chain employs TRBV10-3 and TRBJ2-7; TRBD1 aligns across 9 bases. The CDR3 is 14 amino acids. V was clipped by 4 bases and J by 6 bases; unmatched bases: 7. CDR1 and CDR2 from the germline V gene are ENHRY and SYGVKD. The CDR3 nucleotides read TGTGCCATCAGTGGGACAGGGGAGGGCTCCGAGCAGTACTTC. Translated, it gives CAISGTGEGSEQYF.

The CDR3 sequence: CASSYQGTGYTF. CDR3 in DNA: TGTGCCAGCAGCTATCAGGGGACTGGCTACACCTTC. The gene calls are TRBV13 and TRBJ1-2; D perhaps matches TRBD1 (6 bases). From germline, CDR1 is PRHDT and CDR2 FYEKMQ (reference sequence). CDR3 length equals 12 residues. V was trimmed by 4 bases and J by 7 bases, leaving 10 bases between them.

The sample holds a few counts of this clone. The chain's CDR3 is CASSLATRVYNEQFF. The CDR3 coding sequence is TGTGCCAGCAGCTTAGCGACCCGGGTGTACAATGAGCAGTTCTTC. The rearrangement joins TRBV7-9 to TRBJ2-1; no reliable D call. Trimming cost V 0 bases and J 4 bases, with 10 bases left between them. Germline V gene lookup returns CDR1 SEHNR and CDR2 FQNEAQ (reference sequence). The CDR3 is 15 amino acids.

The CDR3 is CASSLVGQGARKNYGYTF. As DNA, the CDR3 is TGTGCCAGCAGCTTAGTGGGGCAGGGGGCGCGTAAAAACTATGGCTACACCTTC. The V gene is TRBV13, the J gene TRBJ1-2; TRBD1 aligns across 8 bases. V trimming: 1 base; J trimming: 2 bases; junction bases outside the gene matches: 12. The CDR3 is made up of 18 amino acids. The germline gives CDR1 PRHDT, CDR2 FYEKMQ (reference sequence).

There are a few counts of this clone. The CDR3 loop reads CASSERGQVGGAFF. The CDR3, as DNA: TGTGCCAGCAGCGAGAGAGGACAGGTCGGTGGAGCTTTCTTT. The chain is built from TRBV7-2 and TRBJ1-1, with 7 bases fitting TRBD1. The CDR3 spans 14 residues. Unmatched junction bases numbered 13, after V lost 5 bases and J lost 10 bases. Germline CDR1 reads SGHTA; CDR2 reads FQGNSA.

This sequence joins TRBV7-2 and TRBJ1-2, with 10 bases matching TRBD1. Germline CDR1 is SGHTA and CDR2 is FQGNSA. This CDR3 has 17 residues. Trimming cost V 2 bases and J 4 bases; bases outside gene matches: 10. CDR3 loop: CASSLSPSGQGFYGYTF. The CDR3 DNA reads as TGTGCCAGCAGCTTAAGCCCCTCGGGACAGGGGTTCTATGGCTACACCTTC.

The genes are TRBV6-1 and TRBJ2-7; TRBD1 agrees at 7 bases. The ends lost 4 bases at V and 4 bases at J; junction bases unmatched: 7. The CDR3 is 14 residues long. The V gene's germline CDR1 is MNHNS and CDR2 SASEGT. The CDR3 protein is CASSVDRAGYEQYF. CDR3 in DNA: TGTGCCAGCAGTGTAGACAGGGCAGGATACGAGCAGTACTTC.

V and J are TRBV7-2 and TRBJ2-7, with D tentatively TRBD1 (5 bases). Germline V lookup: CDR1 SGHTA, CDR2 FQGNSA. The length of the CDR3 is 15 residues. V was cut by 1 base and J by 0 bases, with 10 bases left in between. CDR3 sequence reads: CASSLGQPLSYEQYF. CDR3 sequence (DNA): TGTGCCAGCAGCTTAGGACAGCCCCTCTCCTACGAGCAGTACTTC. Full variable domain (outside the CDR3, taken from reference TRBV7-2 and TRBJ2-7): GAGVSQSPSNKVTEKGKDVELRCDPISGHTALYWYRQSLGQGLEFLIYFQGNSAPDKSGLPSDRFSAERTGGSVSTLTIQRTQQEDSAVYLCASSLGQPLSYEQYFGPGTRLTVT.

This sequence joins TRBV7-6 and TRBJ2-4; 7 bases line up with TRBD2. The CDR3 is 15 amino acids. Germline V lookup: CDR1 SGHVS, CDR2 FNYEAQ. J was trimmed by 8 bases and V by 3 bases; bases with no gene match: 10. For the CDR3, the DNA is TGTGCCAGCAGCTTGGGATTGAGCGGGGCGGACATTCAGTACTTC. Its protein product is CASSLGLSGADIQYF.

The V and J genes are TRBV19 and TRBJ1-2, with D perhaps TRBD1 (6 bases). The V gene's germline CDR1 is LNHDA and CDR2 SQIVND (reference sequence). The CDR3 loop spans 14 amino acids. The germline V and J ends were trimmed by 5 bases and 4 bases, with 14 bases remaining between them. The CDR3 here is CASSPRRGAYGYTF. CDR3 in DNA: TGTGCCAGTAGTCCCCGTCGGGGGGCCTATGGCTACACCTTC. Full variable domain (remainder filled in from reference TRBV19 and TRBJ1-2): DGGITQSPKYLFRKEGQNVTLSCEQNLNHDAMYWYRQDPGQGLRLIYYSQIVNDFQKGDIAEGYSVSREKKESFPLTVTSAQKNPTAFYLCASSPRRGAYGYTFGSGTRLTVV.

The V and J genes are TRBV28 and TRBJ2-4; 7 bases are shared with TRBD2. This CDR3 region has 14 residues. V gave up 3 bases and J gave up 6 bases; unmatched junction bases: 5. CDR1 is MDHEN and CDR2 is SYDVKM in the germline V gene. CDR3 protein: CASSLGGRGNIQYF. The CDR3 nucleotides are TGTGCCAGCAGTTTGGGGGGGAGGGGAAACATTCAGTACTTC.

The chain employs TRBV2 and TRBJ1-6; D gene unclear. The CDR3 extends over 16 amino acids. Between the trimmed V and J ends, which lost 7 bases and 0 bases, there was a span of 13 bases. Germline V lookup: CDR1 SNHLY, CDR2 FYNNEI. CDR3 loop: CASIGLGSSYNSPLHF. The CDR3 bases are TGTGCCAGCATTGGTCTCGGGAGCTCCTATAATTCACCCCTCCACTTT.

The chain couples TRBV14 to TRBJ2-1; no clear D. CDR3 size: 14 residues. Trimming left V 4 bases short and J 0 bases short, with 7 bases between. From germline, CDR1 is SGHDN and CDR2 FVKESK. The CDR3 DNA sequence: TGTGCCAGCAGCCTGGCCAGCTCCTACAATGAGCAGTTCTTC. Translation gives CASSLASSYNEQFF.

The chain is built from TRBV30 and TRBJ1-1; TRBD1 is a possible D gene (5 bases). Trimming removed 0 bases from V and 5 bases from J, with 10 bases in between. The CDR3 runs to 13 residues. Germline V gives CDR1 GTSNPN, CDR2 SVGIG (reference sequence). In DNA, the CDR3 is TGTGCCTGGAGTGTAACCAGGGTTACTGAAGCTTTCTTT. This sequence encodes CAWSVTRVTEAFF.

The CDR3 sequence: CSARGYYEQYF. Written as DNA, the CDR3 is TGCAGTGCTAGGGGCTACTACGAGCAGTACTTC. The chain uses TRBV20-1 and TRBJ2-7; D gene unclear. There are 11 residues in the CDR3. With 3 bases removed from V and 3 bases from J, the gap between germline ends came to 6 bases. Germline V gene sequence: CDR1 DFQATT, CDR2 SNEGSKA (reference sequence).

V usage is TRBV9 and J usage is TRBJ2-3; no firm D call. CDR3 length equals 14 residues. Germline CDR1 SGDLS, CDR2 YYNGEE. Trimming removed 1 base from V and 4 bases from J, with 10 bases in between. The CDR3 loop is CASSVKNFPDTQYF. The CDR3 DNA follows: TGTGCCAGCAGCGTAAAGAACTTCCCAGATACGCAGTATTTT. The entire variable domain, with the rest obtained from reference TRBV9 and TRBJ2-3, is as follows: DSGVTQTPKHLITATGQRVTLRCSPRSGDLSVYWYQQSLDQGLQFLIQYYNGEERAKGNILERFSAQQFPDLHSELNLSSLELGDSALYFCASSVKNFPDTQYFGPGTRLTVL.

The CDR3 sequence: CASSLPTGAFYEQYF. The CDR3 DNA reads TGTGCCAGCAGCCTCCCGACAGGGGCTTTCTACGAGCAGTACTTC. This chain connects TRBV12-1 to TRBJ2-7; TRBD1 was called by the table and not checked on the DNA. TRBV12-1 is tagged as a pseudogene. The CDR3 has 15 amino acids.

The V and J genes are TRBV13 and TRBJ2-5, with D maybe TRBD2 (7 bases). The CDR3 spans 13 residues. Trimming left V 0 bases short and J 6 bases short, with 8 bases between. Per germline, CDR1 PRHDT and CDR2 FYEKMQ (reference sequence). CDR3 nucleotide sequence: TGTGCCAGCAGCTTAGGGGGGGGGCAGACCCAGTACTTC. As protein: CASSLGGGQTQYF. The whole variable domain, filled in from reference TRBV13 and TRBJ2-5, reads AAGVIQSPRHLIKEKRETATLKCYPIPRHDTVYWYQQGPGQDPQFLISFYEKMQSDKGSIPDRFSAQQFSDYHSELNMSSLELGDSALYFCASSLGGGQTQYFGPGTRLLVL.

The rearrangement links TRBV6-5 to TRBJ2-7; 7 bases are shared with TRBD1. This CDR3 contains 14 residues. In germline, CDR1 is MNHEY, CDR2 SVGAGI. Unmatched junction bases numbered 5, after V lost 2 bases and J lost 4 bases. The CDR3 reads CASSYKATGYEQYF. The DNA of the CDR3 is TGTGCCAGCAGTTACAAGGCGACAGGGTACGAGCAGTACTTC.